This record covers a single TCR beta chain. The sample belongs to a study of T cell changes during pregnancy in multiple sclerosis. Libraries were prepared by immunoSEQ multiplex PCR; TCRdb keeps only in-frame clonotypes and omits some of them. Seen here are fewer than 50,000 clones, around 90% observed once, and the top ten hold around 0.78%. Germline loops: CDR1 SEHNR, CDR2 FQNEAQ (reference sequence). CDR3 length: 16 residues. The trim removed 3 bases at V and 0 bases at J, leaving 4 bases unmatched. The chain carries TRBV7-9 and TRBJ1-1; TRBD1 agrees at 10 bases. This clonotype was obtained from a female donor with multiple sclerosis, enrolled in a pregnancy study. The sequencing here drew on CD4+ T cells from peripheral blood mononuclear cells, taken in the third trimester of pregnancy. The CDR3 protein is CASSFGQGGMNTEAFF. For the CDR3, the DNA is TGTGCCAGCAGCTTCGGACAGGGGGGTATGAACACTGAAGCTTTCTTT. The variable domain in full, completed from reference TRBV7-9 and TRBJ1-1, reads DTGVSQNPRHKITKRGQNVTFRCDPISEHNRLYWYRQTLGQGPEFLTYFQNEAQLEKSRLLSDRFSAERPKGSFSTLEIQRTEQGDSAMYLCASSFGQGGMNTEAFFGQGTRLTVV.